This record looks at one T cell receptor (beta chain) sequence and its context. Its target is not known. The data stem from a study of identical twins. General study points: With abundant cord blood beta clonotypes, insertions were fewer; memory repertoires showed no such pattern.

Germline V CDR1 and CDR2: MNHEY, SVGEGT. J was trimmed by 2 bases and V by 6 bases; bases with no gene match: 6. The CDR3 has 14 amino acids. Template switching added a universal primer site; cDNA carried unique molecular identifiers. TCRdb passed the 5' RACE reads through MiXCR, listing each CDR3 protein once. This sample has around 250,000 distinct CDR3 sequences, with around 8% found just once. The same sample was also studied in work on yellow fever vaccine responses in identical twins.

V and J are TRBV6-2 or TRBV6-3 and TRBJ1-2; 7 positions match TRBD1. Sequences were obtained from CD8+ T cells sorted from blood. This receptor was taken from a woman aged 18-35 years in good health. The CDR3 nucleotides are TGTGCCAGCAGCTTACAGGGGCTAAACTATGGCTACACCTTC. It codes for CASSLQGLNYGYTF.